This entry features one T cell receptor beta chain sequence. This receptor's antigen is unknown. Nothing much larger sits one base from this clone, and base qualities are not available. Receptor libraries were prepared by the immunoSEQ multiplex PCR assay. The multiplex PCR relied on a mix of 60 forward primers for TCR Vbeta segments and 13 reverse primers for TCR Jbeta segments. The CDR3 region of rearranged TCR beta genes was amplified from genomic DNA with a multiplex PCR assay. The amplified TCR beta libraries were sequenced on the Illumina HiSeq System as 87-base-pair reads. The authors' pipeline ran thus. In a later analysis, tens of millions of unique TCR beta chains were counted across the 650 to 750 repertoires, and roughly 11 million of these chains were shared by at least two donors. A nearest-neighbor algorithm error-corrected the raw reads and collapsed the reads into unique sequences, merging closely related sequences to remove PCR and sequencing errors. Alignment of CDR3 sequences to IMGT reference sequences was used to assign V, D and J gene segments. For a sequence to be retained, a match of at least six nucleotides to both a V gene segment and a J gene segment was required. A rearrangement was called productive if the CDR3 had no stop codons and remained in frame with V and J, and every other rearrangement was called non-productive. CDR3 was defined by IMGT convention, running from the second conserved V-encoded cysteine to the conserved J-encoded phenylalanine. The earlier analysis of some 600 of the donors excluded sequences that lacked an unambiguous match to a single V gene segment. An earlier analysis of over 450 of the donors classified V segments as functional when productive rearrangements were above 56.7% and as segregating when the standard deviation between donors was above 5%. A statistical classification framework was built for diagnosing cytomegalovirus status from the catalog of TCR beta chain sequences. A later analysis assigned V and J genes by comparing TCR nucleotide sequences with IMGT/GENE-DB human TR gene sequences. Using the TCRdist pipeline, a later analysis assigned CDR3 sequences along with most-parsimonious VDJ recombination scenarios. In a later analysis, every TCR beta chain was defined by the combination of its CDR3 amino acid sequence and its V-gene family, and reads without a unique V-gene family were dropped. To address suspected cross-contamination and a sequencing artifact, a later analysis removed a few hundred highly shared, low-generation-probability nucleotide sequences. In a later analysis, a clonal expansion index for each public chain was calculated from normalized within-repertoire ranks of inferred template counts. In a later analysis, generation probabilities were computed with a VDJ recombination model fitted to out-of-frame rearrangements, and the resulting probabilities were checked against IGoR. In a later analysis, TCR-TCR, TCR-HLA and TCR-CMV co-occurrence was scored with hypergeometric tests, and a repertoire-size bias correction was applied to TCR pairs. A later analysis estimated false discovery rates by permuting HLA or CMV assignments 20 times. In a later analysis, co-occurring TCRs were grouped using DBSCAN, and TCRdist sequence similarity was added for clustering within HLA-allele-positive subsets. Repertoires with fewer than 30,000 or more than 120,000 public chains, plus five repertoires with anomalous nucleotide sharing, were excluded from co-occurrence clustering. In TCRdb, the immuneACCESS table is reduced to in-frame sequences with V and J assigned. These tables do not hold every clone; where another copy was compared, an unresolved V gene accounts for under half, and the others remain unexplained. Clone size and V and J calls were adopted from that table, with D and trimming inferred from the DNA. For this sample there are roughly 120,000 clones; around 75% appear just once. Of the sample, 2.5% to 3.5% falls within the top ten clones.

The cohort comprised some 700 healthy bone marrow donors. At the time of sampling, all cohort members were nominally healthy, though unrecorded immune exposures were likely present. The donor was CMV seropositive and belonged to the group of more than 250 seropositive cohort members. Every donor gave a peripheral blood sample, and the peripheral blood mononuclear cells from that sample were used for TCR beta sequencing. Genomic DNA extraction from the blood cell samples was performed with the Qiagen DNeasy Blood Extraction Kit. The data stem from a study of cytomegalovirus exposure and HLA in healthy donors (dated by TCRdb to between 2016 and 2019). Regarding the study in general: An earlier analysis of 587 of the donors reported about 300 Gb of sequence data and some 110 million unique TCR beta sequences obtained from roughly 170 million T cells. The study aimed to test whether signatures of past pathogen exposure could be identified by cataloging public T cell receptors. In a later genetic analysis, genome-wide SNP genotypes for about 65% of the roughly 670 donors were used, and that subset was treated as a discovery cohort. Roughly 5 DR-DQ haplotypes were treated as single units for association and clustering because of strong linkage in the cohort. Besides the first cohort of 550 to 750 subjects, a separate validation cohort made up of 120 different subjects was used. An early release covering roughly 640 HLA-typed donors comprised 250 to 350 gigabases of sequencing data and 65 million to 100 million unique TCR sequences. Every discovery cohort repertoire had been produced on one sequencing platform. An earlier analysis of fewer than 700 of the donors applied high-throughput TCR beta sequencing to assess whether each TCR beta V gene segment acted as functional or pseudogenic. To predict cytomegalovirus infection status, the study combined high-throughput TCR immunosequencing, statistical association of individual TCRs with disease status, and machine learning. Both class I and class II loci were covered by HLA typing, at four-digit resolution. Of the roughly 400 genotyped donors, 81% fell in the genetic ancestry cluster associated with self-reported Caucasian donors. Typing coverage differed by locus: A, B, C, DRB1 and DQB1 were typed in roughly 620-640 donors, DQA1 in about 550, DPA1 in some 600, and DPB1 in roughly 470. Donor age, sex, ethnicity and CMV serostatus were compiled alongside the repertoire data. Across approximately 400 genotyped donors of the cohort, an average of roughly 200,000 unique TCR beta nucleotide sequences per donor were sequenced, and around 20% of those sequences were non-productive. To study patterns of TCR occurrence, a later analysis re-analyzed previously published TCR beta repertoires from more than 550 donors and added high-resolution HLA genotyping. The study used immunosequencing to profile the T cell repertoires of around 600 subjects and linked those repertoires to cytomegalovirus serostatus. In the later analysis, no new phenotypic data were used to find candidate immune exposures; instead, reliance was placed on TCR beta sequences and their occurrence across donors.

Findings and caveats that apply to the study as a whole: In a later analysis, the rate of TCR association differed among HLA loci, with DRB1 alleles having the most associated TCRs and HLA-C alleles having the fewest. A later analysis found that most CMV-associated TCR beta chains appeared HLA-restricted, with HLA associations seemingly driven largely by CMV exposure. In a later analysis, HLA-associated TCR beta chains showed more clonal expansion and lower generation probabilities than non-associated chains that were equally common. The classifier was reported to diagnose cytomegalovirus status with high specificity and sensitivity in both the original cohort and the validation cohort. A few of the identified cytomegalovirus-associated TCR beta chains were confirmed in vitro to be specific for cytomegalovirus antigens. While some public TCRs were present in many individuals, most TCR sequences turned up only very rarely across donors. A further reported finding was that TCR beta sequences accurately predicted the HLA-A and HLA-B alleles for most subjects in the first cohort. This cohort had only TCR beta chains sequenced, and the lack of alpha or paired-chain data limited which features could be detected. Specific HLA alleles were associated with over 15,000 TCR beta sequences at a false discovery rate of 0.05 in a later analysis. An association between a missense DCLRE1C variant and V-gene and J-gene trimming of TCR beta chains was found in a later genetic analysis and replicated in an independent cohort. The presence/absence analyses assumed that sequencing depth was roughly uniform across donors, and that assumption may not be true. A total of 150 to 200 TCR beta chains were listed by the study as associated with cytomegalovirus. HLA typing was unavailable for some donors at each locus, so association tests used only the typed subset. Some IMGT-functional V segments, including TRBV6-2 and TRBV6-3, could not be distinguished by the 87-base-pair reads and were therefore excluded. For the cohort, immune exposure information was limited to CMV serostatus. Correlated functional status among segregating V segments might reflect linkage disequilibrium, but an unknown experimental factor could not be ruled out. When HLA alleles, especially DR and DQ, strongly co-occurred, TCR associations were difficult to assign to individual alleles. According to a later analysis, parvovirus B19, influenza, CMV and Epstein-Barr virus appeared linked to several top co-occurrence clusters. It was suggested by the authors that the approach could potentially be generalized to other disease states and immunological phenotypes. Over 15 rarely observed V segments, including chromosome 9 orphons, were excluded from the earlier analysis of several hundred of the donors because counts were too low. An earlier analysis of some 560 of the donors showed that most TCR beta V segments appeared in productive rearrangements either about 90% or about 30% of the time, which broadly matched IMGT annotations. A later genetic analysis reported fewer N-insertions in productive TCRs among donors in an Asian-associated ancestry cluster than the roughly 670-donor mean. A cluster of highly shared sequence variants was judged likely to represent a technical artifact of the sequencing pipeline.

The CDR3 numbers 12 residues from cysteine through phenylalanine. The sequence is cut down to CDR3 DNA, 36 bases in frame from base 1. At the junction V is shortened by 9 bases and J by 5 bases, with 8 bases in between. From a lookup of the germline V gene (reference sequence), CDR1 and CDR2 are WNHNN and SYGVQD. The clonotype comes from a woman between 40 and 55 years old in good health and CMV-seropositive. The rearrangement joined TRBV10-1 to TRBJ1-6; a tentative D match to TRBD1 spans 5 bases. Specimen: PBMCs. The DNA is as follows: TGCGCCAGGACAGAAAATAATTCACCCCTCCACTTT. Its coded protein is CARTENNSPLHF.